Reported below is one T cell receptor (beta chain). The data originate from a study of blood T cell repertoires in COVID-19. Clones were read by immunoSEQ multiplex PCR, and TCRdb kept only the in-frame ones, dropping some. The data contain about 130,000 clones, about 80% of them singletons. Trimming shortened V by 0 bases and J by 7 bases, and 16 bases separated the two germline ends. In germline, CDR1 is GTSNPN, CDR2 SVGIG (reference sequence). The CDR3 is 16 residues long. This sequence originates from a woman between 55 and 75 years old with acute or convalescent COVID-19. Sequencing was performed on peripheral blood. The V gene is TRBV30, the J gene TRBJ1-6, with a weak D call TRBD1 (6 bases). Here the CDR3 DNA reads TGTGCCTGGAGTGTAAGGGTGAGAGGGGGAAATTCACCCCTCCACTTT. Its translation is CAWSVRVRGGNSPLHF.